Sequencing of this TCR beta chain was carried out in a study of T cells after yellow fever vaccination. The CDR3 sequence is 14 residues long. V lost 4 bases, J lost 9 bases, and 17 bases lay in between. Germline V lookup: CDR1 SGHNT, CDR2 YYREEE (reference sequence). Each CDR3 protein is one row after TCRdb ran MiXCR on the 5' RACE reads. The data contain roughly 250,000 distinct CDR3 sequences, 13% of them singletons. The specimen was CD4+ T cells sorted from PBMCs, collected 45 days after the yellow fever booster vaccination. The TCR originated in a young man who received the YFV17D yellow fever vaccine. This chain connects TRBV5-4 to TRBJ2-1, with a possible D match to TRBD2 (5 bases). The CDR3 region is CASSGPGSESEQFF. CDR3 DNA sequence: TGTGCCAGCAGCGGCCCGGGTAGCGAAAGTGAGCAGTTCTTC.